These 32 T cell receptor beta chains originate from one sample sequenced in a study of CD8 T cells in Susac syndrome. The authors reverse transcribed roughly 0.5 to 1 ug RNA with random hexamers. TCRdb called the immunoSEQ multiplex PCR reads again in MiXCR, with one record for every CDR3 protein. The sample contains some 120,000 distinct CDR3 sequences, around 94% of which appear only once. The sample comprised CD8+ T cells from PBMCs. These receptors all come from a human donor with Susac syndrome.

V gene TRBV9 combines with J gene TRBJ2-7; D gene unclear. CDR1 and CDR2 from the germline V gene are SGDLS and YYNGEE. V was cut by 0 bases and J by 0 bases, with 7 bases left in between. The CDR3 totals 14 residues. CDR3 bases: TGTGCCAGCAGCGTAGAGGGCGTCTCCTACGAGCAGTACTTC. This sequence encodes CASSVEGVSYEQYF.

This clonotype showed up just once. The chain combines TRBV28 with TRBJ1-1; D perhaps matches TRBD1 (6 bases). Between the trimmed V and J ends, which lost 5 bases and 8 bases, there was a span of 9 bases. Germline V gives CDR1 MDHEN, CDR2 SYDVKM. The CDR3 has 11 residues. CDR3 nucleotide sequence: TGTGCCAGCAGTCGACAGGCAGAAGCTTTCTTT. Amino acids: CASSRQAEAFF.

The chain joins TRBV6-2 or TRBV6-3 to TRBJ1-2; TRBD1 might be the D (5 bases). Trimming shortened V by 7 bases and J by 2 bases, and 11 bases separated the two germline ends. CDR1 MNHEY and CDR2 SVGEGT come from the germline V gene. CDR3 length: 13 amino acids. The DNA of the CDR3 is TGTGCCAGCAACCTCGGGACGAACTATGGCTACACCTTC. This encodes CASNLGTNYGYTF.

This chain connects TRBV20-1 to TRBJ2-1; 8 nucleotides agree with TRBD2. The CDR3 has 15 residues. V was clipped by 3 bases and J by 3 bases; unmatched bases: 7. The germline V gene encodes CDR1 DFQATT and CDR2 SNEGSKA (reference sequence). CDR3 amino acids: CSASIAGRDYNEQFF. For the CDR3, the DNA is TGCAGTGCTAGCATAGCGGGAAGAGACTACAATGAGCAGTTCTTC.

The rearrangement joins TRBV2 to TRBJ2-7; 9 bases line up with TRBD1. CDR3 length equals 15 residues. Germline V lookup: CDR1 SNHLY, CDR2 FYNNEI. The V segment lost 3 bases and the J segment 0 bases; nucleotides outside the gene matches: 3. The CDR3 loop reads CASSEGTGSSYEQYF. The CDR3 DNA is TGTGCCAGCAGTGAGGGGACAGGGAGCTCCTACGAGCAGTACTTC. Supplemented by reference TRBV2 and TRBJ2-7, the full variable domain reads EPEVTQTPSHQVTQMGQEVILRCVPISNHLYFYWYRQILGQKVEFLVSFYNNEISEKSEIFDDQFSVERPDGSNFTLKIRSTKLEDSAMYFCASSEGTGSSYEQYFGPGTRLTVT.

The rearrangement uses TRBV18 and TRBJ2-7, with D hard to call. The CDR3 contains 11 residues. Germline V lookup: CDR1 KGHSH, CDR2 LQKENI. V was pared by 6 bases and J by 6 bases, with 9 bases between. CDR3: CASSQPGEQYF. CDR3 nucleotides: TGTGCCAGCTCCCAACCAGGCGAGCAGTACTTC.

This clonotype showed up just once. The rearrangement links TRBV4-2 to TRBJ2-2; a weak D match, TRBD2 (7 bases). From germline, CDR1 is LGHNA and CDR2 YNFKEQ. This CDR3 contains 15 residues. With 0 bases removed from V and 6 bases from J, the gap between germline ends came to 11 bases. The CDR3 DNA follows: TGTGCCAGCAGCCAAGAGAAGGGGGGGGCCGGGGAGCTGTTTTTT. Residues: CASSQEKGGAGELFF.

V gene TRBV30 combines with J gene TRBJ1-1, with TRBD1 matching 9 bases. V shed 5 bases and J 10 bases; nucleotides not matched to a gene: 8. CDR1 is GTSNPN and CDR2 is SVGIG in the germline V gene (reference sequence). The CDR3 covers 12 residues. The CDR3 loop is CAWGGQGLSAFF. The CDR3 bases are TGTGCCTGGGGCGGACAGGGGCTCTCAGCTTTCTTT.

The chain is built from TRBV27 and TRBJ2-7; unclear D gene. CDR1 is MNHEY and CDR2 is SMNVEV in the germline V gene (reference sequence). Trimming took 2 bases from V and 3 from J, leaving 8 bases between them. CDR3 size: 13 residues. The CDR3 region is CASSLAWGYEQYF. The DNA of the CDR3 is TGTGCCAGCAGTTTAGCTTGGGGCTACGAGCAGTACTTC.

This chain uses TRBV12-3 or TRBV12-4 with TRBJ1-5, with unresolved D. Trimming removed 5 bases from V and 7 bases from J, with 21 bases in between. The CDR3 covers 16 residues. As DNA, the CDR3 is TGTGCCAGCAGTCCCTCGGACGTCAAGAGGAGACAGCCCCAGCATTTT. Amino acid sequence: CASSPSDVKRRQPQHF.

The genes are TRBV27 and TRBJ2-2; TRBD2 might be the D (6 bases). This CDR3 spans 16 amino acids. Trimming took off 2 bases at V and 0 bases at J, with 10 bases between the two ends. Germline lookup yields CDR1 MNHEY and CDR2 SMNVEV (reference sequence). The CDR3 spells CASSLSGPANTGELFF. The CDR3 DNA follows: TGTGCCAGCAGTTTAAGCGGGCCCGCGAACACCGGGGAGCTGTTTTTT.

This clonotype came up once. The chain carries TRBV12-3 or TRBV12-4 and TRBJ2-2; D is possibly TRBD1 (7 bases). V lost 3 bases and J lost 6, with 8 bases in between. The CDR3 has 13 amino acids. The CDR3 DNA follows: TGTGCCAGCAGTTTCAGGGGGGCCGGGGAGCTGTTTTTT. Amino acid sequence: CASSFRGAGELFF.

This chain uses TRBV15 with TRBJ2-2; TRBD1 might be the D (5 bases). CDR3 length: 15 residues. The germline V gene has CDR1 LNHNV and CDR2 YYDKDF (reference sequence). V shed 0 bases and J shed 3 bases, with 8 bases lying between them. CDR3 loop: CATSRDRRDTGELFF. The CDR3 DNA sequence: TGTGCCACCAGCAGAGATCGCAGGGACACCGGGGAGCTGTTTTTT.

The gene calls are TRBV6-2 or TRBV6-3 and TRBJ2-3, with TRBD2 as a possible D gene (5 bases). Trimming took off 6 bases at V and 5 bases at J, with 18 bases between the two ends. In germline, CDR1 is MNHEY, CDR2 SVGEGT. The CDR3 loop spans 15 amino acids. CDR3 in DNA: TGTGCCAGCAGACTGGGCTCACTAGTCGGAGATACGCAGTATTTT. Amino acid sequence: CASRLGSLVGDTQYF.

The genes are TRBV25-1 and TRBJ2-5; the D gene could be TRBD1 or TRBD2 (5 bases each). The CDR3 covers 13 residues. Germline V lookup: CDR1 MGHDK, CDR2 SYGVNS. V lost 2 bases to trimming and J lost 2 bases, with 6 bases between them. As DNA, the CDR3 is TGTGCCAGCAGTGAAGGGGGTCAAGAGACCCAGTACTTC. Translating gives CASSEGGQETQYF.

The J gene is TRBJ2-1, the V gene TRBV6-2 or TRBV6-3; no clear D gene. The CDR3 contains 15 residues. V was cut by 6 bases and J by 2 bases, with 14 bases left in between. Germline CDR1 MNHEY, CDR2 SVGEGT. The CDR3 sequence: CASSPDGAPYNEQFF. In DNA, the CDR3 is TGTGCCAGCAGCCCCGATGGCGCGCCCTACAATGAGCAGTTCTTC.

The chain joins TRBV19 to TRBJ2-7; no clear D gene. CDR1 LNHDA and CDR2 SQIVND come from the germline V gene (reference sequence). The CDR3 sequence is 15 residues long. Trimming stripped 3 bases from V and 2 bases from J, with 14 bases between. The DNA for the CDR3 is TGTGCCAGTAGTATTACGCAAGGCAGCGCCTACGAGCAGTACTTC. This gives the protein CASSITQGSAYEQYF.

The rearrangement joins TRBV5-6 to TRBJ2-7, with 7 bases matching TRBD1. The V and J ends lost 3 bases and 5 bases, in that order; junction bases with no gene match: 11. The CDR3 has 15 amino acids. Germline CDR1 SGHDT, CDR2 YYEEEE. CDR3 nucleotides: TGTGCCAGCAGCTCCGAGGGGGCAGGGATGCACGAGCAGTACTTC. Protein product: CASSSEGAGMHEQYF.

The genes are TRBV4-1 and TRBJ2-1, with 9 bases that match TRBD2. CDR1 MGHRA and CDR2 YSYEKL come from the germline V gene. The V segment lost 2 bases and the J segment 8 bases; nucleotides outside the gene matches: 16. This CDR3 is 18 amino acids long. In DNA, the CDR3 is TGCGCCAGCAGCCAACTGGGACCAGCGCGCGGGAGGGGCGATGAGCAGTTCTTC. Translating gives CASSQLGPARGRGDEQFF.

This clonotype was found once. The chain links TRBV14 to TRBJ1-1; D is ambiguous. V was trimmed by 2 bases and J by 0 bases, leaving 7 bases between them. In germline, CDR1 is SGHDN, CDR2 FVKESK. CDR3 length: 14 amino acids. The chain's CDR3 is CASSQIGMNTEAFF. In DNA, the CDR3 is TGTGCCAGCAGCCAAATTGGGATGAACACTGAAGCTTTCTTT.

The rearrangement joins TRBV24-1 to TRBJ2-1; TRBD2 aligns across 7 bases. After removal of 6 bases from V and 4 bases from J, the junction contained 5 bases not matched to a gene. Germline values: CDR1 KGHDR, CDR2 SFDVKD. The CDR3 has 14 amino acids. This CDR3 is CATSPSGAYNEQFF. The CDR3 DNA is TGTGCCACCAGTCCGAGCGGGGCGTACAATGAGCAGTTCTTC.

This chain joins TRBV20-1 and TRBJ1-5, with D hard to call. The CDR3 is 15 residues long. Germline CDR1 and CDR2: DFQATT and SNEGSKA (reference sequence). V was clipped by 3 bases and J by 3 bases, with 15 bases between them. The CDR3 protein is CSASRPDYFNQPQHF. CDR3 bases: TGCAGTGCTAGTCGCCCAGACTACTTCAATCAGCCCCAGCATTTT.

V is TRBV3-1 and J is TRBJ2-7; D uncertain. This CDR3 spans 14 amino acids. Germline CDR1 reads LGHDT; CDR2 reads YNNKEL (reference sequence). Trimming removed 0 bases from V and 4 bases from J, with 10 bases in between. CDR3 sequence reads: CASSQDHSSYEQYF. As DNA, the CDR3 is TGTGCCAGCAGCCAAGACCACAGCAGTTACGAGCAGTACTTC.

This rearrangement joins TRBV19 to TRBJ2-1; the match to TRBD1 covers 10 bases. The germline V gene encodes CDR1 LNHDA and CDR2 SQIVND (reference sequence). The CDR3 is 15 residues long. The V gene end was trimmed by 7 bases and the J gene end by 6 bases; junction bases not matched to a gene: 9. CDR3 region: CASMIGDRGGNEQFF. CDR3 DNA: TGTGCCAGTATGATTGGGGACAGGGGTGGCAATGAGCAGTTCTTC.

The V call is TRBV6-5, the J call TRBJ2-1; D call uncertain. The CDR3 spans 14 residues. Germline V gene lookup returns CDR1 MNHEY and CDR2 SVGAGI. V lost 8 bases and J lost 0, with 11 bases in between. The CDR3 DNA follows: TGTGCCAGCTGGGGATCTTCCTCCTACAATGAGCAGTTCTTC. It translates to CASWGSSSYNEQFF.

V is TRBV6-5 and J is TRBJ1-2, with 7 bases matching TRBD1. CDR1 is MNHEY and CDR2 is SVGAGI in the germline V gene. This CDR3 region has 12 residues. The ends lost 1 base at V and 13 bases at J; junction bases unmatched: 6. CDR3 in DNA: TGTGCCAGCAGTTACTGGGGACAGCTCCCCACCTTC. This translates into CASSYWGQLPTF.

The chain employs TRBV13 and TRBJ2-7; 9 bases are shared with TRBD2. CDR1 and CDR2 (germline): PRHDT, FYEKMQ (reference sequence). The CDR3 sequence is 14 residues long. V shed 2 bases and J 6 bases; nucleotides not matched to a gene: 5. CDR3 sequence (DNA): TGTGCCAGCAGCTTACGCGGGAGGGGCCCCGAGCAGTACTTC. This translates into CASSLRGRGPEQYF.

This chain connects TRBV27 to TRBJ2-1; D ambiguous. The CDR3 covers 11 residues. The germline V gene encodes CDR1 MNHEY and CDR2 SMNVEV (reference sequence). V dropped 8 bases and J dropped 4 bases, with 6 bases sitting between them. Here the CDR3 reads CASWGYNEQFF. CDR3 bases: TGTGCCAGCTGGGGATACAATGAGCAGTTCTTC.

The chain combines TRBV13 with TRBJ1-2; 7 bases map to TRBD1. The CDR3 totals 17 residues. Germline V gene data show CDR1 as PRHDT and CDR2 as FYEKMQ (reference sequence). The junction had 16 bases not matched to a gene; V was cut back by 5 bases and J by 4 bases. CDR3 amino acids: CASSTNGGGEAGYGYTF. As DNA, the CDR3 is TGTGCCAGCAGCACAAACGGAGGGGGCGAGGCCGGCTATGGCTACACCTTC.

The genes are TRBV4-3 and TRBJ2-1; D may correspond to TRBD1 or TRBD2 (7 bases each). The germline gives CDR1 LGHNA, CDR2 YSLEER. The CDR3 has 21 residues. The ends were cut back, 0 bases at V and 4 bases at J, with 28 bases in the middle. CDR3 residues: CASSQDRGYSGRGVVYNEQFF. The CDR3 DNA sequence: TGCGCCAGCAGCCAAGACAGGGGGTACTCGGGCCGGGGGGTGGTTTACAATGAGCAGTTCTTC.

The chain links TRBV5-1 to TRBJ1-1, with D unresolved. V lost 7 bases and J lost 3, with 13 bases in between. The CDR3 spans 13 residues. Germline values: CDR1 SGHRS, CDR2 YFSETQ. The CDR3 protein is CASYKTGDTEAFF. The CDR3 DNA follows: TGCGCCAGCTACAAGACCGGGGACACTGAAGCTTTCTTT. Full variable domain (remainder filled in from reference TRBV5-1 and TRBJ1-1): KAGVTQTPRYLIKTRGQQVTLSCSPISGHRSVSWYQQTPGQGLQFLFEYFSETQRNKGNFPGRFSGRQFSNSRSEMNVSTLELGDSALYLCASYKTGDTEAFFGQGTRLTVV.

This rearrangement joins TRBV19 to TRBJ1-2; D may be TRBD1 (5 bases). Trimming took off 6 bases at V and 1 base at J, with 15 bases between the two ends. Germline CDR1 LNHDA, CDR2 SQIVND (reference sequence). This CDR3 is built from 15 residues. CDR3 loop: CASRPKDSINYGYTF. CDR3 DNA sequence: TGTGCCAGTAGACCCAAAGACAGCATTAACTATGGCTACACCTTC.